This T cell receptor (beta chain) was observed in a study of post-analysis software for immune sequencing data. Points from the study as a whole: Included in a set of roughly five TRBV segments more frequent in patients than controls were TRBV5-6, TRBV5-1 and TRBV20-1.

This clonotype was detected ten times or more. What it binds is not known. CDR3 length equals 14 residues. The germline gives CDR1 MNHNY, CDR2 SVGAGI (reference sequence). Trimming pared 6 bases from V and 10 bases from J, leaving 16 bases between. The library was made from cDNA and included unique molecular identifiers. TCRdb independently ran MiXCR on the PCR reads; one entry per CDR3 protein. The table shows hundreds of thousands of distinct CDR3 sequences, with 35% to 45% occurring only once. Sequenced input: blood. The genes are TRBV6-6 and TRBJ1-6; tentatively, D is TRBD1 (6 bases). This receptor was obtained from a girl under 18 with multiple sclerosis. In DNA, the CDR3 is TGTGCCAGCAGCCTACAGGGAAACAGGTCACCCCTCCACTTT. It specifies CASSLQGNRSPLHF.